This entry lists 31 T cell receptor beta chains sequenced from one sample in a study of breast tumors, draining lymph nodes, adjacent tissues listed by TCRdb under 2016. Library method: multiplex PCR. TCRdb shows the sequencer as Illumina HiSeq 2000. TCRdb redid the processing of the public reads, applying fastp at Q25 and MiXCR, and retained in-frame beta chains. Here each entry gathers all rows of one CDR3 protein and keeps the most common genes and DNA. This sample is represented by under 80,000 distinct CDR3 sequences; approximately 45% of them were singletons. Almost 8.5% of the sample is taken by the ten largest. Sequenced sample: breast tumor tissue. Source of these receptors: a female donor with breast cancer. Some clones in this sample may be carry-over from other donors' samples.

The rearrangement joins TRBV4-1 to TRBJ2-7; TRBD1 agrees at 7 bases. V shed 6 bases and J 6 bases; nucleotides not matched to a gene: 8. This CDR3 has 13 amino acids. Germline V gives CDR1 MGHRA, CDR2 YSYEKL. For the CDR3, the DNA is TGCGCCAGCAGGCGACAGGGTAGGGGCGAGCAGTACTTC. Translated: CASRRQGRGEQYF.

As for this clonotype: A much larger clone differs by one base, so this may be a read error. The chain employs TRBV6-5 and TRBJ2-1; the D is unclear. CDR3 length equals 14 residues. Trimming removed 5 bases at V and 3 bases at J, with 11 bases between. CDR1 is MNHEY, CDR2 SVGAGI, per germline. The CDR3 DNA is TGTGCCAGCAGTGCCGCCTCCTTCTACAATGAGCAGTTCTTC. Translation: CASSAASFYNEQFF.

This clonotype has only a few counts. The rearrangement joins TRBV6-2 or TRBV6-3 to TRBJ2-7; no clear D. V lost 5 bases and J 0 bases, leaving 11 bases between the germline ends. CDR3 length: 14 residues. CDR1 and CDR2 (germline): MNHEY, SVGEGT. The CDR3 here is CASSHPRSSYEQYF. The CDR3 nucleotides read TGTGCCAGCAGTCACCCCAGAAGCTCCTACGAGCAGTACTTC.

This clonotype was seen at least ten times. The gene calls are TRBV20-1 and TRBJ2-2, with D tentatively TRBD1 (7 bases). Trimming removed 6 bases at V and 7 bases at J, with 24 bases between. CDR3 size: 16 residues. Germline V gives CDR1 DFQATT, CDR2 SNEGSKA (reference sequence). CDR3 amino acids: CSARRGGRGSGGELFF. In DNA form, the CDR3 reads TGCAGTGCCCGGAGGGGCGGCAGGGGGTCTGGCGGGGAGCTGTTTTTT.

This clonotype was recorded many times. The chain joins TRBV30 to TRBJ2-1, with 10 nucleotides matching TRBD2. The CDR3 is 14 residues long. With V trimmed by 5 bases and J by 3 bases, 4 bases remained unmatched. Germline CDR1 is GTSNPN and CDR2 is SVGIG (reference sequence). CDR3 amino acids: CAWCPSGSYNEQFF. As DNA, the CDR3 is TGTGCCTGGTGTCCTAGCGGGAGCTACAATGAGCAGTTCTTC.

This clonotype was seen ten or more times. The V and J genes are TRBV12-3 or TRBV12-4 and TRBJ2-3, with a possible D match to TRBD2 (6 bases). The CDR3 spans 14 residues. Trimming left V 7 bases short and J 4 bases short, with 15 bases between. The CDR3 nucleotides read TGTGCCAGCAACTCACCCGGGGGTCCAGATACGCAGTATTTT. Its translation: CASNSPGGPDTQYF.

This clonotype has a single count. This chain joins TRBV19 and TRBJ2-3; no clear D gene. The CDR3 loop spans 12 amino acids. V gave up 6 bases and J gave up 0 bases, with 4 bases separating them. Per the germline V gene, CDR1 is LNHDA and CDR2 is SQIVND (reference sequence). The CDR3 coding sequence is TGTGCCAGTAGAAGGAGCACAGATACGCAGTATTTT. Its protein product is CASRRSTDTQYF.

The V gene is TRBV9, the J gene TRBJ2-2, with 7 bases fitting TRBD1. V gave up 7 bases and J gave up 1 base; unmatched junction bases: 16. CDR1 is SGDLS and CDR2 is YYNGEE in the germline V gene. The CDR3 covers 18 residues. The CDR3: CASSLGAGGVWNTGELFF. CDR3 sequence (DNA): TGTGCCAGCTCCCTGGGGGCAGGGGGAGTTTGGAACACCGGGGAGCTGTTTTTT.

V is TRBV13 and J is TRBJ2-3; 13 bases fit TRBD2. This CDR3 is 17 amino acids long. With V trimmed by 5 bases and J by 2 bases, 7 bases remained unmatched. CDR1 PRHDT and CDR2 FYEKMQ come from the germline V gene (reference sequence). This CDR3 is CASSATGLAGYTDTQYF. The CDR3 DNA is TGTGCCAGCAGCGCAACGGGACTAGCGGGATACACAGATACGCAGTATTTT.

This clonotype was seen repeatedly, ten times or more. The chain joins TRBV27 to TRBJ2-5; D is perhaps TRBD1 (5 bases). The germline V gene has CDR1 MNHEY and CDR2 SMNVEV (reference sequence). This CDR3 spans 18 amino acids. The V gene lost 2 bases and the J gene lost 5 bases, with 24 bases spanning the gap. The DNA of the CDR3 is TGTGCCAGCAGTTTAATGCGTGGCAGGGCCGTGCCTTGGGAGACCCAGTACTTC. This gives the protein CASSLMRGRAVPWETQYF.

V usage is TRBV6-1 and J usage is TRBJ1-5; no definite D call. This CDR3 is 17 amino acids long. Per germline, CDR1 MNHNS and CDR2 SASEGT. V lost 8 bases and J lost 0, with 20 bases in between. The CDR3, as DNA: TGTGCCAGCCGTATCTGGGGTCCCCTCGATAGCAATCAGCCCCAGCATTTT. It encodes CASRIWGPLDSNQPQHF.

This clonotype was observed many times. The junction differs from germline at one of its ends, possibly a read error. The V gene is TRBV19, the J gene TRBJ1-2; tentatively, D is TRBD1 (6 bases). Germline lookup yields CDR1 LNHDA and CDR2 SQIVND (reference sequence). This CDR3 is 12 amino acids long. The CDR3 here is CASSDKFGGSTF. The CDR3 coding sequence is TGTGCCAGTAGTGACAAGTTCGGGGGCTCCACCTTC.

This clonotype showed up many times. J is TRBJ1-2 and V is TRBV10-3, with D uncertain. V lost 1 base and J lost 2, with 11 bases in between. This CDR3 is 15 amino acids long. Germline CDR1 ENHRY, CDR2 SYGVKD. For the CDR3, the DNA is TGTGCCATCAGTGAGTGGAGTACCACGAACTATGGCTACACCTTC. It yields the protein CAISEWSTTNYGYTF.

Many counts were recorded for this clonotype. The chain joins TRBV19 to TRBJ1-2; no definite D call. This CDR3 contains 15 residues. With 3 bases removed from V and 8 bases from J, the gap between germline ends came to 19 bases. CDR1 and CDR2 from the germline V gene are LNHDA and SQIVND (reference sequence). The CDR3 nucleotides are TGTGCCAGTAGTATGGGGAGCCTGGTCGTCGGAGGCTACACCTTC. This codes for CASSMGSLVVGGYTF.

This chain joins TRBV19 and TRBJ2-3; D not certain. This CDR3 has 16 amino acids. The germline CDR1 and CDR2 sequences are LNHDA and SQIVND (reference sequence). V was cut by 4 bases and J by 3 bases, with 17 bases left in between. CDR3 DNA: TGTGCCAGTAGTAGGGGATCGGGCCGAGATACAGATACGCAGTATTTT. Protein product: CASSRGSGRDTDTQYF.

As concerns this clonotype: One end of the junction fails to match germline, which may point to a read error. CDR3 in amino acids: CAISGSGAF. The DNA of the CDR3 is TGTGCCATCAGCGGGAGCGGGGCGTTT. This chain uses TRBV10-3 with TRBJ1-5, with D possibly TRBD1 on 5 matching bases. CDR3 length equals 9 residues. Germline assignment: CDR1 ENHRY and CDR2 SYGVKD.

This clonotype was recorded many times. CDR3 region: CASSRDREYSNQPQHF. CDR3 DNA sequence: TGTGCCAGCAGTCGGGACAGGGAGTATAGCAATCAGCCCCAGCATTTT. The V call is TRBV27, the J call TRBJ1-5; 9 bases are a match to TRBD1. V shed 5 bases and J 0 bases; nucleotides not matched to a gene: 5. CDR1 is MNHEY, CDR2 SMNVEV, per germline (reference sequence). This CDR3 has 16 residues.

The chain links TRBV29-1 to TRBJ1-5; D remains unclear. The germline V gene encodes CDR1 SQVTM and CDR2 ANQGSEA. The ends were cut back, 4 bases at V and 11 bases at J, with 9 bases in the middle. The CDR3 has 10 amino acids. DNA for the CDR3: TGCAGCGTTGGTGAAGAGACCCAGCATTTT. Translating it yields CSVGEETQHF. Full variable domain (remainder filled in from reference TRBV29-1 and TRBJ1-5): SAVISQKPSRDICQRGTSLTIQCQVDSQVTMMFWYRQQPGQSLTLIATANQGSEATYESGFVIDKFPISRPNLTFSTLTVSNMSPEDSSIYLCSVGEETQHFGDGTRLSIL.

This clonotype was seen at least ten times. The rearrangement uses TRBV5-8 and TRBJ2-1; TRBD2 matches at 11 bases. Unmatched junction bases numbered 10, after V lost 4 bases and J lost 7 bases. The CDR3 loop spans 16 amino acids. Looked up from germline, CDR1 is SGHTS and CDR2 is YDEGEE. The CDR3 DNA follows: TGTGCCAGCAGCCCCCTACTAGCGGGAGTAATAAATGAGCAGTTCTTC. It translates to CASSPLLAGVINEQFF.

A note on this clonotype: At one of its ends the junction is not consistent with the germline gene, which may arise from a read error. Here the CDR3 DNA reads TGCAGCGTCGGACAAGAGGCCCAGTACTTC. Protein sequence: CSVGQEAQYF. This rearrangement joins TRBV20-1 to TRBJ2-5; TRBD1 might be the D (5 bases). Per germline, CDR1 DFQATT and CDR2 SNEGSKA (reference sequence). This CDR3 is built from 10 residues.

This clonotype was detected many times. The chain employs TRBV19 and TRBJ2-5, with TRBD1 matching 10 bases. This CDR3 has 17 amino acids. Germline loops: CDR1 LNHDA, CDR2 SQIVND (reference sequence). Trimming removed 4 bases from V and 1 base from J; junction bases left unmatched: 9. For the CDR3, the DNA is TGTGCCAGTAGTAGACAGGGGGCTTGGGGGGCCCAAGAGACCCAGTACTTC. Translation gives CASSRQGAWGAQETQYF.

The CDR3 DNA reads TGCGCCAGCAGCCTATCCAGGGGGGCAAACATTCAGTACTTC. Translation gives CASSLSRGANIQYF. The rearrangement uses TRBV10-2 and TRBJ2-4; a weak D match, TRBD1 (7 bases). CDR1 and CDR2 (germline): WSHSY, SAAADI. The CDR3 runs 14 residues. Trimming pared 6 bases from V and 6 bases from J, leaving 15 bases between.

This clonotype was observed a few times. The DNA for the CDR3 is TGTGCCAGCGGCTTACAGGGGGCTCGGGAGACCCAGTACTTC. This sequence encodes CASGLQGARETQYF. The V and J genes are TRBV27 and TRBJ2-5; 9 bases are shared with TRBD1. CDR1 is MNHEY and CDR2 is SMNVEV in the germline V gene (reference sequence). Trimming at V came to 8 bases and at J to 5 bases, leaving 9 bases not matched to a gene. The CDR3 extends over 14 amino acids.

Concerning this clonotype itself: The CDR3 does not end in the conserved phenylalanine or tryptophan, so this is likely a read error. The DNA is omitted, as the CDR3 cannot be located on it reliably, and the CDR3 follows TCRdb's listing. The rearrangement links TRBV13 to TRBJ2-7; no check of the table's D call, TRBD2, against the DNA was made. The germline gives CDR1 PRHDT, CDR2 FYEKMQ (reference sequence). The CDR3 numbers 8 amino acids, ends counted. The CDR3: CASSYWTS.

About this clonotype itself: The CDR3 ends on some other residue instead of the conserved phenylalanine or tryptophan, so this is likely a read error. It is unclear where the CDR3 begins or ends on the DNA, so no DNA is shown, and the CDR3 is as TCRdb lists it. The chain joins TRBV7-6 to TRBJ2-3; the table's D call TRBD2 went unverified against the DNA. CDR1 and CDR2 (germline): SGHVS, FNYEAQ. Counting both end residues, the CDR3 totals 13 amino acids. This chain's CDR3 is CASSLHPQGSNNY.

The count of this clonotype is one. This chain connects TRBV7-9 to TRBJ1-4, with unresolved D. Per germline, CDR1 SEHNR and CDR2 FQNEAQ (reference sequence). The CDR3 is 15 amino acids. Trimming removed 3 bases at V and 0 bases at J, with 8 bases between. The CDR3 region is CASSLGSSTNEKLFF. The CDR3 DNA follows: TGTGCCAGCAGCTTGGGGTCATCAACTAATGAAAAACTGTTTTTT.

Worth noting for this clonotype: Given a much more abundant clone one base away, this may be a read error. V and J are TRBV9 and TRBJ2-2; D might be TRBD2 (6 bases). This CDR3 comprises 16 residues. Per germline, CDR1 SGDLS and CDR2 YYNGEE. Trimming shortened V by 4 bases and J by 6 bases, and 19 bases separated the two germline ends. CDR3 sequence reads: CASSPRDSVFSGELFF. In DNA form, the CDR3 reads TGTGCCAGCAGCCCACGGGACTCAGTTTTCTCCGGGGAGCTGTTTTTT.

CDR3 residues: CASSYFPDRISGNTF. The CDR3 DNA is TGTGCCAGCAGTTACTTCCCGGACAGGATCTCTGGAAACACCTTC. This sequence joins TRBV6-6 and TRBJ1-2, with 7 bases aligning to TRBD1. CDR1 MNHNY and CDR2 SVGAGI come from the germline V gene (reference sequence). V shed 1 base and J 12 bases; nucleotides not matched to a gene: 14. This CDR3 is built from 15 residues.

In this sample, this clonotype turned up a few times. The chain couples TRBV6-5 to TRBJ2-1; 10 bases are shared with TRBD2. V dropped 8 bases and J dropped 1; count of bases not matched to a gene: 14. Germline CDR1 MNHEY, CDR2 SVGAGI. The CDR3 runs to 18 residues. The CDR3 loop is CASRPPQLAGGSYNEQFF. The CDR3, as DNA: TGTGCCAGCCGTCCCCCCCAATTAGCGGGAGGTTCCTACAATGAGCAGTTCTTC.

This clonotype occurred a few times. V is TRBV28 and J is TRBJ2-2; D is tentatively TRBD1 or TRBD2 (6 bases each). Germline V gives CDR1 MDHEN, CDR2 SYDVKM. The CDR3 spans 15 residues. Trimming took 3 bases from V and 4 from J, leaving 12 bases between them. CDR3 amino acids: CASSFLGGGTGELFF. CDR3 sequence (DNA): TGTGCCAGCAGTTTTTTGGGGGGCGGCACCGGGGAGCTGTTTTTT.

Turning to this clonotype: As the CDR3 is not closed by the conserved phenylalanine or tryptophan, this likely results from a read error. The rearrangement joins TRBV19 to TRBJ2-3, with a tentative D call TRBD1 (5 bases). Germline V CDR1 and CDR2: LNHDA, SQIVND (reference sequence). The CDR3 is made up of 16 amino acids. V was cut by 9 bases and J by 2 bases, with 21 bases left in between. This CDR3 is CASSLGSDRFTDTQYS. DNA of the CDR3: TGTGCCAGCAGCCTGGGGTCAGACAGATTCACAGATACGCAGTATTCT.